This T cell receptor beta chain emerged from a study of T cell responses to AZD1222 COVID-19 vaccine. Findings and caveats of the study: Without day 14 samples, only post-peak T cell repertoires were studied.

V lost 3 bases, J lost 6 bases, and 12 bases lay in between. The CDR3 runs to 13 residues. In germline, CDR1 is DFQATT, CDR2 SNEGSKA (reference sequence). Points on this clone: Its matching antigen is unknown.

Clones were sequenced by immunoSEQ multiplex PCR, and TCRdb holds only the in-frame ones, with some missing. The sample lists around 75,000 clones; more than 75% were seen once. The TCR comes from an adult in good health. The sequencing here drew on peripheral blood, taken on day 0 of AZD1222 vaccination. This rearrangement joins TRBV20-1 to TRBJ1-5, with D unclear. Written as DNA, the CDR3 is TGCAGTGCTAGTTGGCAGGAAAGTCAGCCCCAGCATTTT. Translated: CSASWQESQPQHF.